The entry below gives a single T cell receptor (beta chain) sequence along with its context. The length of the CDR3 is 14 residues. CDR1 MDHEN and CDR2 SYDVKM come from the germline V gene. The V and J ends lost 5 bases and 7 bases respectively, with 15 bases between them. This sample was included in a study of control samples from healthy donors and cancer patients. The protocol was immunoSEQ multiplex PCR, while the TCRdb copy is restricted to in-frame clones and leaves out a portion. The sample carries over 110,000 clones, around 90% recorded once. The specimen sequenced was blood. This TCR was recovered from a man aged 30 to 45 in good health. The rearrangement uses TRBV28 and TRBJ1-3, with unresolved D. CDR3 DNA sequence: TGTGCCAGCAGTCCGCGGTCCAGAGGGAACACCATATATTTT. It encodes CASSPRSRGNTIYF.